Shown below are 20 T cell receptor beta chains from a single sample sequenced in a study of T cell repertoires in cytomegalovirus infection. TCRdb ran MiXCR on the reads and lists one entry per CDR3 protein. The sample lists approximately 160,000 distinct CDR3 sequences, roughly a sixth occurring once. The sample was CD8+ T cells from PBMCs. All receptors come from a human donor in good health (CMV status not recorded). Some clones in this sample may be carry-over from other donors' samples.

The chain combines TRBV11-1 with TRBJ1-5; a possible D gene is TRBD1 (5 bases). The CDR3 consists of 12 residues. V lost 10 bases and J lost 6, with 13 bases in between. Germline-derived CDR1 and CDR2 are SGHAT and FQDESV (reference sequence). The CDR3 sequence is CAIYQGPQPQHF. CDR3 coding DNA: TGTGCCATCTATCAGGGCCCTCAGCCCCAGCATTTT.

The chain links TRBV27 to TRBJ2-1; tentatively, D is TRBD2 (6 bases). The CDR3 loop spans 13 amino acids. Germline CDR1 and CDR2: MNHEY and SMNVEV (reference sequence). Trimming took 4 bases from V and 5 from J, leaving 9 bases between them. The CDR3 reads CASSSRGDNEQFF. CDR3 sequence (DNA): TGTGCCAGCAGTTCCCGCGGGGACAATGAGCAGTTCTTC.

The chain has TRBV7-8 and TRBJ2-6; 9 bases match TRBD1. CDR3 length: 23 residues. V trimming: 5 bases; J trimming: 4 bases; junction bases outside the gene matches: 27. Germline values: CDR1 SGHVS, CDR2 FQNEAQ. The CDR3 protein is CASSPVLDRGNLAVFIGANVLTF. The CDR3 DNA reads as TGTGCCAGCAGCCCGGTACTGGACAGGGGTAATTTGGCGGTCTTTATCGGGGCCAACGTCCTGACTTTC.

Only a few counts were recorded for this clonotype. The chain is built from TRBV12-3 or TRBV12-4 and TRBJ1-3, with unresolved D. The V end lost 2 bases, the J end lost 0 bases, and 5 bases lay between the germline ends. The CDR3 length is 14 residues. CDR3 coding DNA: TGTGCCAGCAGTTTATGGAGCTCTGGAAACACCATATATTTT. It encodes CASSLWSSGNTIYF.

This clonotype was counted at least ten times. The chain's CDR3 is CSASKGSGRLSGEQYF. CDR3 DNA: TGCAGTGCTTCAAAGGGTAGCGGGAGATTGTCTGGCGAGCAGTACTTC. The chain is built from TRBV20-1 and TRBJ2-7; 9 nucleotides align to TRBD2. The CDR3 runs to 16 residues. The germline gives CDR1 DFQATT, CDR2 SNEGSKA (reference sequence). V trimming: 5 bases; J trimming: 6 bases; junction bases outside the gene matches: 17.

This clonotype occurred a few times. The V call is TRBV14, the J call TRBJ2-2; 9 bases match TRBD2. The germline gives CDR1 SGHDN, CDR2 FVKESK. The CDR3 loop spans 16 amino acids. Trimming at V came to 1 base and at J to 4 bases, leaving 4 bases not matched to a gene. CDR3 nucleotide sequence: TGTGCCAGCAGCCAAGGGACTAGCGCCAGCACCGGGGAGCTGTTTTTT. Translated, it gives CASSQGTSASTGELFF.

The chain uses TRBV4-3 and TRBJ1-3, with D possibly TRBD1 on 5 matching bases. Germline V gene sequence: CDR1 LGHNA, CDR2 YSLEER. This CDR3 comprises 16 residues. V was pared by 0 bases and J by 0 bases, with 9 bases between. The DNA of the CDR3 is TGCGCCAGCAGCCAAGAACGGGGGATCTCTGGAAACACCATATATTTT. Translation: CASSQERGISGNTIYF.

The chain is built from TRBV2 and TRBJ2-7; 8 nucleotides line up with TRBD2. The germline V gene encodes CDR1 SNHLY and CDR2 FYNNEI. The CDR3 covers 14 residues. The J segment lost 2 bases and the V segment lost 8 bases, leaving 8 bases of the junction unmatched. DNA of the CDR3: TGTGCCAGCGGTCCCGGGACTAGTCCCTACGAGCAGTACTTC. It is translated as CASGPGTSPYEQYF.

This clonotype has a handful of counts. The rearrangement joins TRBV6-2 or TRBV6-3 to TRBJ2-7, with D perhaps matching TRBD1 (6 bases). Germline CDR1 is MNHEY and CDR2 is SVGEGT. V was pared by 5 bases and J by 1 base, with 12 bases between. The CDR3 consists of 14 residues. CDR3 in DNA: TGTGCCAGCAGTAAGGGGGACCGATCCTACGAGCAGTACTTC. Its translation: CASSKGDRSYEQYF.

This chain joins TRBV10-3 and TRBJ2-1, with TRBD1 matching over 8 bases. The germline V gene has CDR1 ENHRY and CDR2 SYGVKD. V was pared by 2 bases and J by 8 bases, with 11 bases of the junction left unmatched. This CDR3 has 16 amino acids. CDR3 protein: CAISESLDRGYDEQFF. DNA of the CDR3: TGTGCCATCAGTGAGAGCCTTGACAGGGGCTATGATGAGCAGTTCTTC.

A few counts support this clonotype. This sequence joins TRBV7-9 and TRBJ2-7; D possibly uses TRBD1 or TRBD2 (5 bases each). V lost 5 bases, J lost 1 base, and 12 bases lay in between. The CDR3 has 14 amino acids. CDR1 is SEHNR, CDR2 FQNEAQ, per germline (reference sequence). The DNA of the CDR3 is TGTGCCAGCAGCGCCCGGGACGATTCCTACGAGCAGTACTTC. Translating gives CASSARDDSYEQYF.

The chain has TRBV4-1 and TRBJ2-7; D not certain. CDR1 MGHRA and CDR2 YSYEKL come from the germline V gene. There are 13 residues in the CDR3. V dropped 5 bases and J dropped 0 bases, with 8 bases sitting between them. CDR3 sequence (DNA): TGCGCCAGCAGCACCAGGTTCTCCTACGAGCAGTACTTC. Protein: CASSTRFSYEQYF.

The V and J genes are TRBV7-3 and TRBJ2-1; D possibly corresponds to TRBD2 (5 bases). The germline CDR1 and CDR2 sequences are SGHTA and FQGTGA. With 6 bases removed from V and 8 bases from J, the gap between germline ends came to 23 bases. CDR3 length: 16 amino acids. CDR3 protein: CASSYPGSPTGDEQFF. CDR3 in DNA: TGTGCCAGCAGTTACCCCGGGTCACCCACCGGGGATGAGCAGTTCTTC.

V and J are TRBV7-8 and TRBJ2-3; possible D gene TRBD2, 7 bases. CDR1 SGHVS and CDR2 FQNEAQ come from the germline V gene. Between the trimmed V and J ends, which lost 0 bases and 6 bases, there was a span of 10 bases. This CDR3 has 14 amino acids. In nucleotides, the CDR3 is TGTGCCAGCAGCTTAGCGGGGGGGCAGGATACGCAGTATTTT. Translation: CASSLAGGQDTQYF.

This sequence joins TRBV28 and TRBJ2-5, with D perhaps matching TRBD1 or TRBD2 (5 bases each). This CDR3 spans 15 amino acids. The germline CDR1 and CDR2 sequences are MDHEN and SYDVKM. The V gene lost 7 bases and the J gene lost 2 bases, with 17 bases spanning the gap. The DNA of the CDR3 is TGTGCCAGCACTGTTTGGGGACGGCCACAAGAGACCCAGTACTTC. Its protein product is CASTVWGRPQETQYF.

This clonotype was seen more than once but under ten times. The genes are TRBV12-3 or TRBV12-4 and TRBJ1-1, with D possibly TRBD1 on 5 matching bases. This CDR3 is 13 amino acids long. With 8 bases removed from V and 8 bases from J, the gap between germline ends came to 18 bases. The chain's CDR3 is CASFLWRGGEAFF. Written as DNA, the CDR3 is TGTGCCAGCTTCTTATGGAGGGGAGGAGAAGCTTTCTTT.

This clonotype was seen more than once but under ten times. The chain recombines TRBV25-1 with TRBJ2-2; D is unclear. Germline V gene data show CDR1 as MGHDK and CDR2 as SYGVNS. The length of the CDR3 is 12 residues. V was cut by 6 bases and J by 6 bases, with 8 bases left in between. The CDR3 coding sequence is TGTGCCAGCAGCCGTAGGCCCGGGGAGCTGTTTTTT. It yields the protein CASSRRPGELFF.

The chain combines TRBV27 with TRBJ2-1; no firm D call. V was trimmed by 2 bases and J by 0 bases, leaving 5 bases between them. Looked up from germline, CDR1 is MNHEY and CDR2 is SMNVEV (reference sequence). The CDR3 has 14 residues. The CDR3 region has the DNA TGTGCCAGCAGTTTAGGGGACTCCTACAATGAGCAGTTCTTC. Its translation: CASSLGDSYNEQFF.

The CDR3 DNA reads as TGCAGCGTTGAAGGAGTGAACTACGAGCAGTACTTC. It specifies CSVEGVNYEQYF. The rearrangement links TRBV29-1 to TRBJ2-7; no reliable D call. This CDR3 is 12 amino acids long. The V and J ends lost 1 base and 3 bases respectively, with 7 bases between them. Germline values: CDR1 SQVTM, CDR2 ANQGSEA.

This clonotype was found a few times. The V gene is TRBV7-9, the J gene TRBJ1-1; TRBD1 matches at 10 bases. The CDR3 length is 14 residues. Losses at the gene ends were 5 bases for V and 5 bases for J; bases not matched to a gene: 5. Germline CDR1 reads SEHNR; CDR2 reads FQNEAQ (reference sequence). CDR3 nucleotide sequence: TGTGCCAGCAGCCACGGGACAGGGGTTACTGAAGCTTTCTTT. Translation: CASSHGTGVTEAFF.